The sequence of this TCR beta chain was determined in a study of cytomegalovirus exposure and HLA in healthy donors. Findings and limits, study-wide: The study found most TCR sequences rare, yet found some public TCRs in many donors.

CDR3 length: 11 residues. Per the germline V gene, CDR1 is MDHEN and CDR2 is SYDVKM. V lost 8 bases to trimming and J lost 5 bases, with 8 bases between them. Primers included in the PCR were 60 Vbeta and 13 Jbeta primers. Assay used: immunoSEQ multiplex PCR; TCRdb lists only in-frame clones, some missing. The data hold 100,000 to 150,000 clones, with 75% to 90% observed a single time. Worth noting for this clone: Its antigen is currently unknown.

The sequenced material came from PBMCs. This TCR was recovered from a man aged 25-45 years in good health and CMV-seropositive. The chain combines TRBV28 with TRBJ2-3; D may be TRBD1 (5 bases). In DNA form, the CDR3 reads TGTGCCAGCGGGGCCCAAGATACGCAGTATTTT. Translated: CASGAQDTQYF.